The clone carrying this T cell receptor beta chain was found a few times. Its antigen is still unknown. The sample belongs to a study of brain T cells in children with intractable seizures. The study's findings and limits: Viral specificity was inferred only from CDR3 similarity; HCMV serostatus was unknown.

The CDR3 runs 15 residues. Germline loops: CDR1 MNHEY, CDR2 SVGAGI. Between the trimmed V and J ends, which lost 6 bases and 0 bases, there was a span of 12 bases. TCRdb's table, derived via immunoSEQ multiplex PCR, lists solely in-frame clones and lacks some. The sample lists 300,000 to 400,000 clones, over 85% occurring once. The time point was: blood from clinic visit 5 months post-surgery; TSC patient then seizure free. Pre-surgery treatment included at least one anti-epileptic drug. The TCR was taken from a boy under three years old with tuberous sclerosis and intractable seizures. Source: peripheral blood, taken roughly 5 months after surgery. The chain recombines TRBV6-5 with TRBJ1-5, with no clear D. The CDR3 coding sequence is TGTGCCAGCAGGCCTAGTGTGTATAGCAATCAGCCCCAGCATTTT. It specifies CASRPSVYSNQPQHF.